Here is one T cell receptor (beta chain) with its context. These data originate in a study of cytomegalovirus exposure and HLA in healthy donors. V was pared by 7 bases and J by 6 bases, with 15 bases between. The CDR3 length is 14 residues. Per germline, CDR1 MNHNY and CDR2 SVGAGI (reference sequence). PCR primers comprised 60 Vbeta and 13 Jbeta primers. TCRdb's copy holds only in-frame clones and misses some; the assay was immunoSEQ multiplex PCR. Of tens of thousands of clones in the sample, roughly 87% were seen once. The chain couples TRBV6-6 to TRBJ1-4; maybe TRBD1 (6 bases). Sample: PBMCs. The clonotype originates from a woman between 40 and 55 years old in good health and CMV-seropositive. CDR3 residues: CASKDQGWDEKLFF. The CDR3 DNA sequence: TGTGCCAGCAAAGATCAGGGGTGGGATGAAAAACTGTTTTTT.